The T cell receptor (beta chain) under discussion was sequenced for a study of CD8 T cells in ankylosing spondylitis. With regard to this clonotype: The antigen remains undetermined.

TCR beta libraries were made by quantitative 5'-RACE with molecular barcodes. Via MiXCR, TCRdb re-called the 5' RACE reads, giving one row per CDR3 protein. The sample carries around 390,000 distinct CDR3 sequences, around 24% recorded once. Study-wide results and limits: Typical of ankylosing spondylitis blood, it appeared, was a TCR beta motif of roughly eight highly homologous variants. As reported, disease-linked clones showed significant enrichment in matched ankylosing spondylitis synovial fluid.

The source of this sequence is a male donor with ankylosing spondylitis. Sample: blood, either unsorted or a sorted T cell fraction (not recorded which).

The CDR3 nucleotides read TGCGCCAGCAGCCAAGAACAGATATACGAGCAGTACTTC. Its translation: CASSQEQIYEQYF. V gene TRBV4-1 combines with J gene TRBJ2-7; no firm D call. This CDR3 contains 13 residues. The germline CDR1 and CDR2 sequences are MGHRA and YSYEKL. With 0 bases removed from V and 4 bases from J, the gap between germline ends came to 7 bases.